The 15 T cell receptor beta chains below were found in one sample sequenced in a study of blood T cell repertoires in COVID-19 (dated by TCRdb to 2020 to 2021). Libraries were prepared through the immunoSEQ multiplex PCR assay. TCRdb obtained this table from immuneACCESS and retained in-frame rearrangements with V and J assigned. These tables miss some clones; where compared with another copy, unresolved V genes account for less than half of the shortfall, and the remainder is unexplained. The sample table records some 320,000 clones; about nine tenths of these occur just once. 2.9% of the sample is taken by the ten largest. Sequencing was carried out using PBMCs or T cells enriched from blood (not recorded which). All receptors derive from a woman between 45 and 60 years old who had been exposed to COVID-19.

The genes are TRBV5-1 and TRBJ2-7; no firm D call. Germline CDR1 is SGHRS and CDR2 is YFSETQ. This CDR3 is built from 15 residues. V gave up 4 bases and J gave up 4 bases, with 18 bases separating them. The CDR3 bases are TGCGCCAGCAGCCCTACCCCGGAAACTATATACGAGCAGTACTTC. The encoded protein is CASSPTPETIYEQYF.

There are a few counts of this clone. CDR3 residues: CASSLVQTGELFF. CDR3 coding DNA: TGTGCCAGCAGCTTAGTCCAAACCGGGGAGCTGTTTTTT. The V call is TRBV7-9, the J call TRBJ2-2; D gene unclear. Germline V gene lookup returns CDR1 SEHNR and CDR2 FQNEAQ (reference sequence). The germline V and J ends were trimmed by 1 base and 5 bases, with 5 bases remaining between them. The CDR3 consists of 13 residues.

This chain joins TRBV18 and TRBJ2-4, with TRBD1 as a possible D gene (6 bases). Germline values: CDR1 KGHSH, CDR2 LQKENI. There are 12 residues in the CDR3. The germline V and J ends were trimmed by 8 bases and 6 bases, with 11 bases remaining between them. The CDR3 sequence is CASADRRNIQYF. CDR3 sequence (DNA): TGTGCCAGCGCTGACAGGCGAAACATTCAGTACTTC.

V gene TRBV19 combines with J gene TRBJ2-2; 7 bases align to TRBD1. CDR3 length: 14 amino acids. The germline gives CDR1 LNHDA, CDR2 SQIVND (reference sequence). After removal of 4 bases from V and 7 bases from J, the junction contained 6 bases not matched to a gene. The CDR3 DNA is TGTGCCAGTAGTACGACAGGGTCAGTCGGGGAGCTGTTTTTT. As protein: CASSTTGSVGELFF.

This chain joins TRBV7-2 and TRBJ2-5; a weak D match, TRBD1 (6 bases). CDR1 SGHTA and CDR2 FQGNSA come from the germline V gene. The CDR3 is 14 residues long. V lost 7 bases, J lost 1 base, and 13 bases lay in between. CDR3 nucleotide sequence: TGTGCCAGCACCAAAGGGGGTGTCCAAGAGACCCAGTACTTC. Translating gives CASTKGGVQETQYF.

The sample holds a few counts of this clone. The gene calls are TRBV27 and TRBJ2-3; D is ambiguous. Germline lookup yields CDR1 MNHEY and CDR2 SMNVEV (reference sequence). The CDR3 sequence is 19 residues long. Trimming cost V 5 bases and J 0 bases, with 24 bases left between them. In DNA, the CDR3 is TGTGCCAGCAGTACACTCCAAGCGTTGGTGGCCTATAGCACAGATACGCAGTATTTT. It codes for CASSTLQALVAYSTDTQYF.

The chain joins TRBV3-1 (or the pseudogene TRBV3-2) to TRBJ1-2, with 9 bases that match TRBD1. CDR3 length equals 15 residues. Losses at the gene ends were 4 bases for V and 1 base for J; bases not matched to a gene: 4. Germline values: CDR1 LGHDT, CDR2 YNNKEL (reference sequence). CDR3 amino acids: CASSLGTGINYGYTF. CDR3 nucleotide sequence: TGTGCCAGCAGCCTCGGGACAGGGATTAACTATGGCTACACCTTC.

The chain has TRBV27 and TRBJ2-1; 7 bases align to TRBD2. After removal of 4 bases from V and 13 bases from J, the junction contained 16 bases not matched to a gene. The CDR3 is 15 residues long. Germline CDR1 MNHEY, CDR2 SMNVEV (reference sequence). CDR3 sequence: CASSSMGVAGSYQFF. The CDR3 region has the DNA TGTGCCAGCAGTTCGATGGGGGTAGCGGGCTCATACCAGTTCTTC.

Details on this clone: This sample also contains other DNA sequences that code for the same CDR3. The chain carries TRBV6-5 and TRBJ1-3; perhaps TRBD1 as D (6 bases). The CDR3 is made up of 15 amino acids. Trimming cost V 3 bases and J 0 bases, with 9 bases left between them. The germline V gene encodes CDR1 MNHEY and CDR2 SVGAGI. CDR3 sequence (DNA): TGTGCCAGCAGTTATACAGGGAGCTCTGGAAACACCATATATTTT. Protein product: CASSYTGSSGNTIYF.

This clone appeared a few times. DNA of the CDR3: TGTGCCAGCAGTGAATACGGTGGACTTAACACTGAAGCTTTCTTT. Translating it yields CASSEYGGLNTEAFF. The chain is built from TRBV25-1 and TRBJ1-1; D is unresolved. Per germline, CDR1 MGHDK and CDR2 SYGVNS. The germline V and J ends were trimmed by 0 bases and 2 bases, with 10 bases remaining between them. The CDR3 runs 15 residues.

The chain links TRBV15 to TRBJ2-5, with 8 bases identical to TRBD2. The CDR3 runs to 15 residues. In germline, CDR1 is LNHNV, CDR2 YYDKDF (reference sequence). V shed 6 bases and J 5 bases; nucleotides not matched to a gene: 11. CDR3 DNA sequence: TGTGCCACCAGGGTCGGCGGGGGGCCATCTGAGACCCAGTACTTC. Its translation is CATRVGGGPSETQYF.

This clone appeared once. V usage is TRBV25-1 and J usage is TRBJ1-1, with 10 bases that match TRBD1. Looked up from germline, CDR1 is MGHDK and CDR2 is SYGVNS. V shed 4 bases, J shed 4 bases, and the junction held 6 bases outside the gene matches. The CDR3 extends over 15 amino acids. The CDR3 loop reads CASSGTGTGATEAFF. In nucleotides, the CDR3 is TGTGCCAGCAGTGGAACCGGGACAGGGGCCACTGAAGCTTTCTTT.

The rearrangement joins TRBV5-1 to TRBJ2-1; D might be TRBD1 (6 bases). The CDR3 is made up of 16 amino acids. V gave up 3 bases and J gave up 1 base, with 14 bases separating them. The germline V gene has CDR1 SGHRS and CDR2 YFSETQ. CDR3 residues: CASSSTGQPSYNEQFF. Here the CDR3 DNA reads TGCGCCAGCAGCTCGACGGGACAACCTTCCTACAATGAGCAGTTCTTC.

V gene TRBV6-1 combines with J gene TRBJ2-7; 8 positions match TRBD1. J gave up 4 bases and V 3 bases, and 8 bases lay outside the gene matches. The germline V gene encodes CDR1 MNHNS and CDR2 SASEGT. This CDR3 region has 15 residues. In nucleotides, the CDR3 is TGTGCCAGCAGTGAGAACGACAGGGGTGGTTACGAGCAGTACTTC. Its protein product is CASSENDRGGYEQYF.

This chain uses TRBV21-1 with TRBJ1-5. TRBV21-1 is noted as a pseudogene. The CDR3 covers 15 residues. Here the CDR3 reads CASSQCVVSNQPQHF. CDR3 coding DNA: TGTGCCAGCAGCCAATGCGTCGTTAGCAATCAGCCCCAGCATTTT.